The following is a T cell receptor beta chain sequence with its context. These data originate in a study of blood T cells in healthy people across ages. V lost 4 bases and J 2 bases, leaving 9 bases between the germline ends. The CDR3 extends over 13 amino acids. In germline, CDR1 is MNHEY, CDR2 SVGEGT. A second PCR, run for about 7 to 11 cycles, used a sample-barcoded 5' primer plus a J-beta primer mix. TCRdb independently ran MiXCR on the 5' RACE reads; one entry per CDR3 protein. The sample includes fewer than 950,000 distinct CDR3 sequences, roughly 35% seen only once; the top ten take 10% to 15%.

This TCR came from a man younger than 30 in good health. J is TRBJ2-7 and V is TRBV6-2 or TRBV6-3; D gene ambiguous. Sequenced material: blood. The CDR3 DNA is TGTGCCAGCAGTTCCCTCGATACCTACGAGCAGTACTTC. It encodes CASSSLDTYEQYF.